The clone carrying this TCR beta chain showed up just a few times. The antigen is not known. The data were obtained in a study of CD8+ T cells in alopecia areata. Study summary: Treatment of the treated patients consisted of oral tofacitinib, 5 to 10 mg twice daily. Study-wide findings and caveats: Scalp lesions, especially in alopecia totalis/universalis, had higher clonality than normal scalp.

Per germline, CDR1 LGHNA and CDR2 YSLEER. This CDR3 has 18 residues. V dropped 0 bases and J dropped 0 bases, with 14 bases sitting between them. It was cDNA, reverse transcribed from extracted RNA, that served as the sequencing template. Profiling relied on immunoSEQ multiplex PCR, and the TCRdb table lists in-frame clones only, not all of them. The sample consists of roughly 150,000 clones, 40% to 65% of them appearing once. Collected material from alopecia areata patients comprised lesional scalp punch biopsies and peripheral blood. The sequenced sample was CD8+ T cells sorted from blood, obtained at week 0. The gene calls are TRBV4-3 and TRBJ1-4; D gene uncertain. The TCR comes from a human donor with alopecia areata. The CDR3 DNA follows: TGCGCCAGCAGCCAAGAAGCCCTCCCCTATGCAACTAATGAAAAACTGTTTTTT. Its translation: CASSQEALPYATNEKLFF.